These 17 T cell receptor beta chains share one sample of origin, sequenced in a study of blood T cells in healthy people across ages. A J-beta primer mix and a sample-barcoded 5' primer were used in a second PCR of about 6 to 12 cycles. TCRdb recomputed calls from the 5' RACE reads with MiXCR, one row per CDR3 protein. This sample has 1,800,000 or so distinct CDR3 sequences, with about two fifths found just once. Sequenced sample: blood. Source of these receptors: a human donor in good health.

A remark on this clonotype: A read error may be the cause here, since a much bigger clone is one base away. The chain is built from TRBV9 and TRBJ2-5; 13 nucleotides agree with TRBD2. The end of the DNA fits TRBJ2-7 better, so the J call may be wrong. Germline V CDR1 and CDR2: SGDLS, YYNGEE. CDR3 length equals 15 residues. CDR3 region: CASSSGTSGVYEQYF. DNA for the CDR3: TGTGCCAGCAGCTCCGGGACTAGCGGGGTCTACGAGCAGTACTTC.

Comment on this clonotype: It is unclear where the CDR3 begins or ends on the DNA, so no DNA is shown, and the CDR3 is as TCRdb lists it. CDR3 amino acids: CASSFGVLSGNTIYFGEQYF. J is TRBJ2-5 and V is TRBV7-2. Germline V gene data show CDR1 as SGHTA and CDR2 as FQGNSA. The CDR3 contains 20 residues when both ends are counted.

This chain connects TRBV12-3 or TRBV12-4 to TRBJ1-2, with 8 bases fitting TRBD1. The J segment lost 8 bases and the V segment lost 6 bases, leaving 5 bases of the junction unmatched. This CDR3 region has 12 residues. The CDR3 DNA reads TGTGCCAGCAGGGCAGGGGGCGCGGGCTACACCTTC. It translates to CASRAGGAGYTF.

This clonotype occurred a few times. The rearrangement links TRBV2 to TRBJ2-7; a weak D match, TRBD1 (5 bases). V lost 4 bases and J lost 6, with 19 bases in between. Per the germline V gene, CDR1 is SNHLY and CDR2 is FYNNEI. The CDR3 totals 15 residues. CDR3 in amino acids: CASSVEPGISGEQYF. The DNA of the CDR3 is TGTGCCAGCAGTGTGGAGCCAGGGATCTCGGGCGAGCAGTACTTC.

The gene calls are TRBV20-1 and TRBJ1-2, with 8 positions matching TRBD1. J gave up 6 bases and V 3 bases, and 6 bases lay outside the gene matches. CDR3 length equals 13 residues. CDR1 is DFQATT, CDR2 SNEGSKA, per germline (reference sequence). CDR3 bases: TGCAGTGCTAGTCAGTCAGGGGGCGATGGCTACACCTTC. It translates to CSASQSGGDGYTF.

This chain uses TRBV6-6 with TRBJ2-6; D ambiguous. From germline, CDR1 is MNHNY and CDR2 SVGAGI (reference sequence). The CDR3 sequence is 14 residues long. The V and J ends lost 7 bases and 5 bases respectively, with 12 bases between them. CDR3 region: CASTKEVWANVLTF. The CDR3 DNA sequence: TGTGCCAGCACCAAAGAGGTGTGGGCCAACGTCCTGACTTTC.

The CDR3 here is CASSFLGPTNEQFF. For the CDR3, the DNA is TGTGCCAGCAGCTTTTTGGGCCCAACGAATGAGCAGTTCTTC. The chain is built from TRBV5-6 and TRBJ2-1; the D is unclear. This CDR3 region has 14 residues. The germline CDR1 and CDR2 sequences are SGHDT and YYEEEE. V lost 2 bases to trimming and J lost 7 bases, with 13 bases between them.

A remark on this clonotype: The junction departs from germline at one end; a sequencing error may be responsible. The rearrangement joins TRBV11-2 to TRBJ2-7; no reliable D call. Germline V gene data show CDR1 as SGHAT and CDR2 as FQNNGV. This CDR3 has 14 residues. The CDR3, as DNA: TGTGCCAGCAGCTTAGCTTCAGCCTCCTACGGGCAGTACTTC. Translation: CASSLASASYGQYF.

In this sample, this clonotype turned up a few times. The rearrangement uses TRBV4-3 and TRBJ2-5, with D perhaps matching TRBD2 (6 bases). V shed 0 bases and J shed 6 bases, with 14 bases lying between them. Germline V lookup: CDR1 LGHNA, CDR2 YSLEER. This CDR3 contains 15 residues. The CDR3: CASSQDPSDGQTQYF. Here the CDR3 DNA reads TGCGCCAGCAGCCAAGATCCTAGCGATGGACAGACCCAGTACTTC.

This clonotype occurred a few times. A read error may produce the germline difference seen at one junction end. The rearrangement uses TRBV6-2 or TRBV6-3 and TRBJ2-7; either TRBD1 or TRBD2 may fit D (5 bases each). Germline CDR1 MNHEY, CDR2 SVGEGT. The CDR3 covers 14 residues. This chain's CDR3 is CASSLGTAGDEQYF. The CDR3 DNA reads as TGTGCCAGCAGCCTCGGGACCGCTGGGGACGAGCAGTACTTT.

The chain has TRBV5-1 and TRBJ2-7, with D possibly TRBD2 on 6 matching bases. CDR1 SGHRS and CDR2 YFSETQ come from the germline V gene. The CDR3 totals 15 residues. The V gene lost 4 bases and the J gene lost 3 bases, with 17 bases spanning the gap. The CDR3 region has the DNA TGCGCCAGCAGCACCGGCCTGGGACTTCGCTACGAGCAGTACTTC. Residues: CASSTGLGLRYEQYF.

This clonotype was counted a few times. This chain joins TRBV27 and TRBJ2-5; D not certain. Trimming removed 4 bases at V and 1 base at J, with 10 bases between. Germline V gene lookup returns CDR1 MNHEY and CDR2 SMNVEV (reference sequence). The CDR3 is 14 residues long. Here the CDR3 DNA reads TGTGCCAGCAGTTCCGCAGCTTTCCAAGAGACCCAGTACTTC. Amino acids: CASSSAAFQETQYF.

The V and J genes are TRBV7-9 and TRBJ2-4; 8 positions agree with TRBD1. With the DNA end fitting TRBJ2-7 better, the J assignment may be wrong. CDR3 size: 16 residues. The V gene's germline CDR1 is SEHNR and CDR2 FQNEAQ (reference sequence). The CDR3 region is CASSSNSGGLIYEQYF. CDR3 DNA: TGTGCCAGCAGCTCGAACTCAGGGGGCCTGATATACGAGCAGTACTTC.

The chain joins TRBV12-3 or TRBV12-4 to TRBJ2-5, with a weak D call TRBD1 (6 bases). The closer fit of TRBJ2-7 to the DNA end suggests the J call may be wrong. The CDR3 consists of 12 residues. In DNA form, the CDR3 reads TGTGCCAGCGGTCCCAGGGGTTACGAGCAGTACTTC. This encodes CASGPRGYEQYF.

The V gene is TRBV18, the J gene TRBJ1-4; D possibly corresponds to TRBD1 (5 bases). CDR3 length: 13 amino acids. From germline, CDR1 is KGHSH and CDR2 LQKENI. V gave up 8 bases and J gave up 8 bases, with 15 bases separating them. The CDR3 region has the DNA TGTGCCAGCCTCATAGGGGTCGGAGAAAAACTGTTTTTT. Its translation is CASLIGVGEKLFF.

There are a few counts of this clonotype. The rearrangement joins TRBV7-2 to TRBJ2-7; no clear D. Trimming pared 5 bases from V and 0 bases from J, leaving 14 bases between. CDR3 length: 15 residues. From germline, CDR1 is SGHTA and CDR2 FQGNSA. The CDR3 region has the DNA TGTGCCAGCAGCGAACCGACGGCGGCCTCCTACGAGCAGTACTTC. Residues: CASSEPTAASYEQYF. Variable domain in full (rest from reference TRBV7-2 and TRBJ2-7): GAGVSQSPSNKVTEKGKDVELRCDPISGHTALYWYRQSLGQGLEFLIYFQGNSAPDKSGLPSDRFSAERTGGSVSTLTIQRTQQEDSAVYLCASSEPTAASYEQYFGPGTRLTVT.

The chain is built from TRBV20-1 and TRBJ2-3; TRBD2 might be the D (6 bases). The germline V gene encodes CDR1 DFQATT and CDR2 SNEGSKA (reference sequence). The CDR3 loop spans 15 amino acids. V lost 2 bases and J 0 bases, leaving 12 bases between the germline ends. CDR3 sequence (DNA): TGCAGTGCTAGAAATCCACGGGGGAGCACAGATACGCAGTATTTT. Its translation is CSARNPRGSTDTQYF.